Listed here is a single T cell receptor (beta chain). The target antigen is unknown. The record originates from a study of cytomegalovirus exposure and HLA in healthy donors. Study findings and constraints: The authors considered a cluster of highly shared sequence variants likely to be a sequencing artifact. Altogether, 164 TCR beta chains were recorded as cytomegalovirus-associated. Beyond CMV serostatus, there was no information to go on about immune exposure. For most subjects, TCR beta sequences were reported to predict HLA-A and HLA-B alleles with accuracy.

Trimming removed 4 bases at V and 4 bases at J, with 13 bases between. The CDR3 has 15 amino acids. Germline V CDR1 and CDR2: LNHDA, SQIVND (reference sequence). The primer mix had 60 Vbeta and 13 Jbeta primers. The repertoire was sequenced with immunoSEQ multiplex PCR; TCRdb's copy has only in-frame clones and lacks some. The sample table includes about 77,000 clones. V gene TRBV19 combines with J gene TRBJ2-2; D ambiguous. The receptor comes from a man in his forties or fifties in good health and CMV-seropositive. Sequenced material: PBMCs. The CDR3 sequence: CASSNQVRSTGELFF. CDR3 nucleotide sequence: TGTGCCAGTAGTAATCAGGTCCGGTCCACCGGGGAGCTGTTTTTT.